The T cell receptor (beta chain) under discussion was sequenced for a study of T cell repertoires in cytomegalovirus infection. Study findings and constraints: Dominating the ex vivo response were TCR beta clonotypes that were CMV-specific and HLA-C-restricted.

Trimming shortened V by 5 bases and J by 8 bases, and 24 bases separated the two germline ends. Germline V CDR1 and CDR2: SEHNR, FQNEAQ (reference sequence). CDR3 length: 17 amino acids. Each CDR3 protein is one row after TCRdb ran MiXCR on the reads. The sample yields some 700,000 distinct CDR3 sequences, 30% to 35% seen once. A note on this clonotype: Its specificity is unknown.

This receptor was obtained from a human donor in good health (CMV status not recorded). Some clones in this sample may be carry-over from other donors' samples. The V call is TRBV7-9, the J call TRBJ1-4; weak D call: TRBD1 (6 bases). The starting material was cultured PBMCs, obtained from culture after CMV antigen stimulation. The CDR3 region is CASSRTWDAGAEEKLFF. CDR3 nucleotide sequence: TGTGCCAGCAGCCGTACTTGGGATGCGGGGGCGGAGGAAAAACTGTTTTTT.